One sample yielded the 25 T cell receptor beta chains listed below, sequenced in a study of OX40 agonist ivuxolimab in advanced cancers. Measured with immunoSEQ multiplex PCR; TCRdb has only the in-frame clones, and not every one. The sample lists almost 70,000 clones; 80% to 90% were seen once. The sample here was CD4+ or CD8+ T cells sorted from blood, taken in a trial of the OX40 agonist ivuxolimab. These receptors all stem from an adult with an advanced solid tumor such as melanoma, head and neck, liver or kidney cancer.

The chain combines TRBV7-2 with TRBJ2-3; D ambiguous. Trimming pared 5 bases from V and 4 bases from J, leaving 10 bases between. The CDR3 is 13 amino acids. Germline V gene data show CDR1 as SGHTA and CDR2 as FQGNSA. In DNA, the CDR3 is TGTGCCAGCAGCCCGACTGCTGCAGATACGCAGTATTTT. Amino acids: CASSPTAADTQYF.

This clone has a single count. The genes are TRBV29-1 and TRBJ2-2, with 12 nucleotides matching TRBD2. With V trimmed by 4 bases and J by 5 bases, 2 bases remained unmatched. From germline, CDR1 is SQVTM and CDR2 ANQGSEA. The CDR3 is 14 residues long. The CDR3 DNA follows: TGCAGCGTTGGGCTAGCGGGAGGGACCGGGGAGCTGTTTTTT. Protein sequence: CSVGLAGGTGELFF.

The gene calls are TRBV19 and TRBJ1-5; D is unresolved. Trimming stripped 6 bases from V and 6 bases from J, with 15 bases between. This CDR3 spans 14 amino acids. CDR1 is LNHDA, CDR2 SQIVND, per germline (reference sequence). The CDR3 here is CASSGSGWGQPQHF. DNA of the CDR3: TGTGCCAGTAGCGGAAGCGGGTGGGGTCAGCCCCAGCATTTT. Looking up the rest from reference TRBV19 and TRBJ1-5 gives the full variable domain: DGGITQSPKYLFRKEGQNVTLSCEQNLNHDAMYWYRQDPGQGLRLIYYSQIVNDFQKGDIAEGYSVSREKKESFPLTVTSAQKNPTAFYLCASSGSGWGQPQHFGDGTRLSIL.

The rearrangement uses TRBV29-1 and TRBJ2-2; 12 bases are a match to TRBD1. This CDR3 is 14 amino acids long. V lost 7 bases, J lost 5 bases, and 5 bases stayed unmatched. Germline lookup yields CDR1 SQVTM and CDR2 ANQGSEA. The CDR3 DNA reads TGCAGCGCCGGGACAGGGGGCGGAACCGGGGAGCTGTTTTTT. Amino acid sequence: CSAGTGGGTGELFF.

On this clone itself: Sequence at one end of the junction differs from germline and may be a read error. The chain carries TRBV25-1 and TRBJ1-2; 7 bases are a match to TRBD1. This CDR3 contains 17 residues. Germline CDR1 and CDR2: MGHDK and SYGVNS. The CDR3 coding sequence is TGTGTCAGCAGTGAATATAACCCGACAGGGAGTAACTATGGCTACACCTTC. Its protein is CVSSEYNPTGSNYGYTF.

The chain has TRBV18 and TRBJ2-7; D is undetermined. The CDR3 sequence is 15 residues long. Trimming took off 0 bases at V and 1 base at J, with 10 bases between the two ends. Germline V lookup: CDR1 KGHSH, CDR2 LQKENI. CDR3 nucleotide sequence: TGTGCCAGCTCACCACCGTCCAGGCTTTCCTACGAGCAGTACTTC. Amino acid sequence: CASSPPSRLSYEQYF.

The chain couples TRBV6-6 to TRBJ2-3; D not certain. The germline V and J ends were trimmed by 4 bases and 2 bases, with 10 bases remaining between them. This CDR3 has 14 residues. Per germline, CDR1 MNHNY and CDR2 SVGAGI (reference sequence). CDR3 amino acids: CASSWGTPTDTQYF. In nucleotides, the CDR3 is TGTGCCAGCAGTTGGGGAACCCCCACAGATACGCAGTATTTT.

This chain joins TRBV28 and TRBJ1-2, with D perhaps TRBD1 (5 bases). V lost 4 bases and J lost 6, with 18 bases in between. This CDR3 is 15 amino acids long. In germline, CDR1 is MDHEN, CDR2 SYDVKM. This CDR3 reads CASSSNPRGVDGYTF. The CDR3 nucleotides are TGTGCCAGCAGTTCCAACCCTCGGGGCGTAGATGGCTACACCTTC.

The V call is TRBV6-1, the J call TRBJ1-4, with a possible D match to TRBD1 (5 bases). Germline loops: CDR1 MNHNS, CDR2 SASEGT. The CDR3 has 15 residues. With 7 bases removed from V and 4 bases from J, the gap between germline ends came to 16 bases. The CDR3 DNA sequence: TGTGCCAGCAAGGGTTGGGGCGGCAATAATGAAAAACTGTTTTTT. Protein sequence: CASKGWGGNNEKLFF.

The chain combines TRBV7-2 with TRBJ2-2; 9 nucleotides agree with TRBD2. V was clipped by 2 bases and J by 5 bases; unmatched bases: 0. CDR3 size: 14 residues. Germline V gives CDR1 SGHTA, CDR2 FQGNSA. CDR3 residues: CASSLTSGTGELFF. The CDR3 DNA sequence: TGTGCCAGCAGCTTAACTAGCGGGACCGGGGAGCTGTTTTTT.

V and J are TRBV10-3 and TRBJ2-7; weak D call: TRBD2 (6 bases). Trimming took 8 bases from V and 6 from J, leaving 17 bases between them. The length of the CDR3 is 13 residues. Germline V gives CDR1 ENHRY, CDR2 SYGVKD. The CDR3 reads CAIEKEGQSEQYF. CDR3 DNA: TGTGCCATCGAAAAGGAGGGCCAGAGCGAGCAGTACTTC.

This chain uses TRBV5-8 with TRBJ2-3; 8 nucleotides agree with TRBD1. The CDR3 has 14 amino acids. The germline CDR1 and CDR2 sequences are SGHTS and YDEGEE. Germline trimming cut 2 bases from V and 4 bases from J; bases unmatched to any gene: 3. CDR3: CASSFDRGADTQYF. In DNA form, the CDR3 reads TGTGCCAGCAGCTTTGACAGGGGCGCAGATACGCAGTATTTT. Drawing the rest from reference TRBV5-8 and TRBJ2-3, the complete variable domain is EAGVTQSPTHLIKTRGQQATLRCSPISGHTSVYWYQQALGLGLQFLLWYDEGEERNRGNFPPRFSGRQFPNYSSELNVNALELEDSALYLCASSFDRGADTQYFGPGTRLTVL.

This sequence joins TRBV28 and TRBJ2-1, with D perhaps matching TRBD1 or TRBD2 (5 bases each). The CDR3 is 13 residues long. Germline lookup yields CDR1 MDHEN and CDR2 SYDVKM. V lost 9 bases to trimming and J lost 5 bases, with 14 bases between them. The CDR3: CASARGRDNEQFF. The CDR3 coding sequence is TGTGCCAGTGCGAGGGGAAGAGACAATGAGCAGTTCTTC.

The CDR3 spells CASSLTGFQPQHF. The CDR3 coding sequence is TGTGCCAGCAGTTTGACAGGGTTTCAGCCCCAGCATTTT. V and J are TRBV6-5 and TRBJ1-5; 7 positions agree with TRBD1. The J segment lost 6 bases and the V segment lost 4 bases, leaving 3 bases of the junction unmatched. This CDR3 is built from 13 residues. Germline CDR1 is MNHEY and CDR2 is SVGAGI.

In its sample, this clone was seen once. The chain uses TRBV30 and TRBJ1-5; D may be TRBD1 (6 bases). The CDR3 is 13 residues long. Germline loops: CDR1 GTSNPN, CDR2 SVGIG (reference sequence). V lost 2 bases, J lost 5 bases, and 10 bases lay in between. The CDR3 DNA sequence: TGTGCCTGGAGTAACGGGGGCGATCAGCCCCAGCATTTT. Translated: CAWSNGGDQPQHF.

CDR3 loop: CASSSLGGSGNHEQYF. The CDR3 region has the DNA TGTGCCAGCAGTTCACTCGGAGGTAGCGGGAACCACGAGCAGTACTTC. This chain links TRBV28 with TRBJ2-7; 8 bases are shared with TRBD2. Germline V gene sequence: CDR1 MDHEN, CDR2 SYDVKM. The CDR3 is 16 residues long. Trimming at V came to 4 bases and at J to 5 bases, leaving 13 bases not matched to a gene.

The chain combines TRBV19 with TRBJ2-5; perhaps TRBD2 as D (5 bases). Trimming cost V 5 bases and J 1 base, with 11 bases left between them. This CDR3 comprises 14 residues. Germline CDR1 reads LNHDA; CDR2 reads SQIVND (reference sequence). CDR3 DNA: TGTGCCAGTAGTGCGGGCCTGGGCCAAGAGACCCAGTACTTC. Translated, it gives CASSAGLGQETQYF.

The chain joins TRBV5-1 to TRBJ1-2, with no clear D. There are 14 residues in the CDR3. V was clipped by 5 bases and J by 4 bases, with 15 bases between them. The germline CDR1 and CDR2 sequences are SGHRS and YFSETQ. The CDR3 bases are TGCGCCAGCAGTTTGCCTGGCCTAACCTATGGCTACACCTTC. It encodes CASSLPGLTYGYTF.

The CDR3 nucleotides read TGTGCCAGCAGCCCCCTGTTAGGGCAGGGGCGTTATGGCTACACCTTC. This gives the protein CASSPLLGQGRYGYTF. The chain is built from TRBV4-2 and TRBJ1-2, with D maybe TRBD1 (6 bases). Trimming shortened V by 4 bases and J by 5 bases, and 20 bases separated the two germline ends. The CDR3 length is 16 residues. The germline V gene encodes CDR1 LGHNA and CDR2 YNFKEQ.

The chain is built from TRBV28 and TRBJ2-1; maybe TRBD1 (5 bases). The CDR3 loop spans 12 amino acids. CDR1 and CDR2 from the germline V gene are MDHEN and SYDVKM. V was shortened by 10 bases and J by 3 bases, with 10 bases between the two germline ends. The CDR3 bases are TGTGCCACCAAGGGGCTCTACAATGAGCAGTTCTTC. Translation gives CATKGLYNEQFF.

This chain connects TRBV9 to TRBJ1-3, with 8 positions matching TRBD1. Germline assignment: CDR1 SGDLS and CDR2 YYNGEE. The length of the CDR3 is 17 residues. V gave up 0 bases and J gave up 1 base; unmatched junction bases: 6. The CDR3 DNA follows: TGTGCCAGCAGCGTAGCTTTGGACAGGGCATCTGGAAACACCATATATTTT. Translated, it gives CASSVALDRASGNTIYF.

V is TRBV9 and J is TRBJ2-3; unclear D gene. Trimming left V 4 bases short and J 2 bases short, with 11 bases between. The CDR3 runs to 14 residues. Germline V gives CDR1 SGDLS, CDR2 YYNGEE. The CDR3 bases are TGTGCCAGCAGCCCCGGTGGATACACAGATACGCAGTATTTT. This sequence encodes CASSPGGYTDTQYF.

The rearrangement joins TRBV12-5 to TRBJ1-1; D uncertain. V lost 1 base and J 6 bases, leaving 9 bases between the germline ends. The CDR3 has 13 residues. CDR1 is LGHNT and CDR2 is FRNRAP in the germline V gene. Here the CDR3 reads CASGLEVGAEAFF. The CDR3 DNA reads as TGTGCTAGTGGTTTGGAAGTGGGCGCTGAAGCTTTCTTT.

V and J are TRBV15 and TRBJ2-5; TRBD2 aligns across 9 bases. CDR3 size: 14 residues. Germline V gives CDR1 LNHNV, CDR2 YYDKDF (reference sequence). Trimming at V came to 4 bases and at J to 2 bases, leaving 2 bases not matched to a gene. The CDR3 DNA sequence: TGTGCCACCAGCATAGGACTAGCGCAAGAGACCCAGTACTTC. Its translation is CATSIGLAQETQYF.

The chain recombines TRBV7-2 with TRBJ2-3; a weak D match, TRBD1 (5 bases). This CDR3 is 15 amino acids long. V lost 0 bases and J lost 0, with 7 bases in between. The V gene's germline CDR1 is SGHTA and CDR2 FQGNSA. DNA for the CDR3: TGTGCCAGCAGCTTAGCGCCAGGGAGCACAGATACGCAGTATTTT. Its translation: CASSLAPGSTDTQYF.